The 10 T cell receptor beta chains given below trace back to one sample, sequenced in a study of blood T cell repertoires in COVID-19. Data came from immunoSEQ multiplex PCR; TCRdb stores just in-frame clones and leaves some out. The table includes 120,000 to 150,000 clones, just over 85% detected once. The sequencing sample was made of peripheral blood. The receptor source for this set is a woman aged 55-69 years with acute or convalescent COVID-19.

J is TRBJ1-1 and V is TRBV10-2; D possibly corresponds to TRBD1 (5 bases). CDR3 length: 13 residues. Germline CDR1 and CDR2: WSHSY and SAAADI. Between the trimmed V and J ends, which lost 8 bases and 1 base, there was a span of 11 bases. The chain's CDR3 is CASGGLPNTEAFF. Written as DNA, the CDR3 is TGCGCCAGCGGGGGGTTGCCGAACACTGAAGCTTTCTTT.

The V call is TRBV6-5, the J call TRBJ1-3, with 10 bases that match TRBD1. V shed 8 bases, J shed 4 bases, and the junction held 2 bases outside the gene matches. Looked up from germline, CDR1 is MNHEY and CDR2 is SVGAGI. This CDR3 has 13 residues. For the CDR3, the DNA is TGTGCCAGCGGGGACAGGGGAGGAAACACCATATATTTT. It encodes CASGDRGGNTIYF.

This clone is a singleton in its sample. The chain carries TRBV30 and TRBJ2-1; 15 bases are a match to TRBD2. This CDR3 region has 19 residues. V gave up 0 bases and J gave up 4 bases; unmatched junction bases: 10. Per germline, CDR1 GTSNPN and CDR2 SVGIG (reference sequence). In nucleotides, the CDR3 is TGTGCCTGGAGTGTAGGGACTAGCGGGGGGCCAGGGCCTTACAATGAGCAGTTCTTC. Encoded protein: CAWSVGTSGGPGPYNEQFF.

V is TRBV5-1 and J is TRBJ1-1, with D maybe TRBD1 (5 bases). Germline values: CDR1 SGHRS, CDR2 YFSETQ. The V gene lost 2 bases and the J gene lost 7 bases, with 15 bases spanning the gap. CDR3 length: 14 amino acids. The CDR3 nucleotides are TGCGCCAGCAGCTTCGGGGGGAGCCGGAGTGAAGCTTTCTTT. Translated: CASSFGGSRSEAFF.

This sequence joins TRBV9 and TRBJ1-1; 9 positions match TRBD1. This CDR3 is 15 amino acids long. V lost 3 bases to trimming and J lost 3 bases; unmatched junction nucleotides: 6. Germline V gives CDR1 SGDLS, CDR2 YYNGEE. The CDR3 region is CASSAGTGRDTEAFF. As DNA, the CDR3 is TGTGCCAGCAGCGCCGGGACAGGGCGTGACACTGAAGCTTTCTTT. Looking up the rest from reference TRBV9 and TRBJ1-1 gives the full variable domain: DSGVTQTPKHLITATGQRVTLRCSPRSGDLSVYWYQQSLDQGLQFLIQYYNGEERAKGNILERFSAQQFPDLHSELNLSSLELGDSALYFCASSAGTGRDTEAFFGQGTRLTVV.

The chain uses TRBV6-5 and TRBJ2-1; D possibly corresponds to TRBD2 (5 bases). The germline gives CDR1 MNHEY, CDR2 SVGAGI. This CDR3 has 13 residues. V lost 4 bases and J lost 9, with 13 bases in between. The CDR3 nucleotides are TGTGCCAGCAGTTTTGAGTGGAGGAGTGAGCAGTTCTTC. Protein sequence: CASSFEWRSEQFF.

This clone was recorded only once. The chain joins TRBV7-3 to TRBJ2-2; 7 bases are a match to TRBD1. CDR1 is SGHTA and CDR2 is FQGTGA in the germline V gene. Trimming cost V 3 bases and J 5 bases; bases outside gene matches: 3. The CDR3 is 14 amino acids. The CDR3 loop reads CASSFDRATGELFF. The DNA for the CDR3 is TGTGCCAGCAGCTTTGACAGGGCAACCGGGGAGCTGTTTTTT.

Comments on this clone: Other DNA variants within this sample encode the same CDR3. This chain links TRBV11-2 with TRBJ1-5; no reliable D call. This CDR3 has 13 residues. Per the germline V gene, CDR1 is SGHAT and CDR2 is FQNNGV. V lost 0 bases and J 5 bases, leaving 5 bases between the germline ends. Here the CDR3 reads CASSLDRDQPQHF. CDR3 bases: TGTGCCAGCAGCTTAGATCGGGATCAGCCCCAGCATTTT.

This chain links TRBV7-4 with TRBJ2-7, with 10 bases identical to TRBD1. Unmatched junction bases numbered 4, after V lost 2 bases and J lost 0 bases. Looked up from germline, CDR1 is SGHVT and CDR2 is SQSDAQ. The CDR3 is made up of 16 amino acids. The CDR3 spells CASSLPGTGASYEQYF. CDR3 nucleotides: TGTGCCAGCAGCTTACCCGGGACAGGGGCCTCCTACGAGCAGTACTTC.

The rearrangement links TRBV19 to TRBJ2-4; 9 nucleotides line up with TRBD2. CDR3 length: 14 amino acids. Looked up from germline, CDR1 is LNHDA and CDR2 is SQIVND (reference sequence). The J segment lost 6 bases and the V segment lost 8 bases, leaving 8 bases of the junction unmatched. CDR3 loop: CASSRAGGGNIQYF. The CDR3, as DNA: TGTGCCAGTTCCCGAGCGGGGGGCGGAAACATTCAGTACTTC.